This T cell receptor (beta chain) was identified during a study of T cell responses to AZD1222 COVID-19 vaccine. Study observations and caveats: The CD4 TCRs associated with vaccination extended across spike and predominated at 160-218 and 743-854. Possibly, clonal diversity was underestimated; donors were largely white British and included more females.

CDR1 is LNHDA and CDR2 is SQIVND in the germline V gene (reference sequence). V shed 3 bases and J 7 bases; nucleotides not matched to a gene: 8. CDR3 length: 14 amino acids. Repertoires were generated with immunoSEQ multiplex PCR, while TCRdb's copy carries only in-frame clones and drops some. The data contain about 150,000 clones, around 87% of them singletons. This clone was counted a few times. Its cognate antigen is unknown. This TCR came from an adult who received the AZD1222 COVID-19 vaccine. The input for sequencing was peripheral blood, taken 28 days after the second AZD1222 dose. The J gene is TRBJ1-1, the V gene TRBV19, with TRBD1 matching over 7 bases. CDR3 protein: CASSIRQGEVEAFF. For the CDR3, the DNA is TGTGCCAGTAGTATTCGCCAGGGGGAGGTTGAAGCTTTCTTT.